What follows are 20 T cell receptor beta chains derived from one specimen sequenced in a study of T cell clones after liver transplantation (dated by TCRdb to about 2019). The library was produced with the immunoSEQ multiplex PCR assay. TCRdb limited this immuneACCESS table to in-frame rearrangements with V and J called. A share of clones is missing; checked studies link under half to unresolved V genes, and the rest is unexplained. This sample gives 65,000 to 80,000 clones in total; about 80% of them show up just once. The leading ten clones occupy 0.6% of the sample. This sample's time point label indicates: pre-transplant. This material consisted of CD4+ T cells from blood, taken before liver transplant. The receptors originated from a human donor who received a liver transplant.

The rearrangement joins TRBV5-1 to TRBJ2-3, with D perhaps matching TRBD1 (5 bases). CDR1 is SGHRS, CDR2 YFSETQ, per germline. The CDR3 runs 14 residues. Trimming pared 4 bases from V and 2 bases from J, leaving 11 bases between. CDR3 sequence: CASSPGHPTDTQYF. The CDR3 nucleotides are TGCGCCAGCAGCCCTGGACACCCCACAGATACGCAGTATTTT. The variable domain in full, with the rest retrieved from reference TRBV5-1 and TRBJ2-3, is KAGVTQTPRYLIKTRGQQVTLSCSPISGHRSVSWYQQTPGQGLQFLFEYFSETQRNKGNFPGRFSGRQFSNSRSEMNVSTLELGDSALYLCASSPGHPTDTQYFGPGTRLTVL.

The chain is built from TRBV5-6 and TRBJ2-7; 10 bases agree with TRBD1. This CDR3 spans 15 amino acids. V shed 4 bases, J shed 8 bases, and the junction held 12 bases outside the gene matches. From germline, CDR1 is SGHDT and CDR2 YYEEEE. The CDR3 loop is CASSGYGTGERKQYF. In DNA, the CDR3 is TGTGCCAGCAGCGGATACGGGACAGGGGAACGCAAGCAGTACTTC.

J is TRBJ2-5 and V is TRBV11-2; D unresolved. The CDR3 covers 15 residues. Trimming took off 1 base at V and 3 bases at J, with 12 bases between the two ends. Germline lookup yields CDR1 SGHAT and CDR2 FQNNGV. CDR3 sequence reads: CASSLAVGSEETQYF. As DNA, the CDR3 is TGTGCCAGCAGCTTAGCCGTGGGGTCGGAAGAGACCCAGTACTTC.

The CDR3 reads CASSTSGGVYEQYF. The CDR3 region has the DNA TGTGCCAGTAGTACGAGCGGAGGAGTGTACGAGCAGTACTTC. The rearrangement joins TRBV19 to TRBJ2-7; a possible D gene is TRBD2 (5 bases). There are 14 residues in the CDR3. The germline gives CDR1 LNHDA, CDR2 SQIVND (reference sequence). Trimming shortened V by 4 bases and J by 4 bases, and 14 bases separated the two germline ends.

This clone was recorded a few times. The chain is built from TRBV4-1 and TRBJ1-5; a possible D gene is TRBD1 (6 bases). Deletions cut 2 bases from V and 7 bases from J, with 15 bases between. CDR1 and CDR2 from the germline V gene are MGHRA and YSYEKL. This CDR3 has 15 amino acids. CDR3 sequence: CASSQSPGGGQPQHF. For the CDR3, the DNA is TGCGCCAGCAGCCAAAGTCCGGGGGGCGGGCAGCCCCAGCATTTT.

This sequence joins TRBV5-4 and TRBJ1-2; D is perhaps TRBD1 (5 bases). V lost 6 bases to trimming and J lost 2 bases, with 14 bases between them. The CDR3 is 14 residues long. CDR1 SGHNT and CDR2 YYREEE come from the germline V gene (reference sequence). CDR3 DNA: TGTGCCAGCACCGGGGGGTTCTGGAACTATGGCTACACCTTC. Protein: CASTGGFWNYGYTF. Based on the CDR3 plus reference TRBV5-4 and TRBJ1-2, the full variable domain is ETGVTQSPTHLIKTRGQQVTLRCSSQSGHNTVSWYQQALGQGPQFIFQYYREEENGRGNFPPRFSGLQFPNYSSELNVNALELDDSALYLCASTGGFWNYGYTFGSGTRLTVV.

V and J are TRBV11-3 and TRBJ2-3; 7 bases are shared with TRBD2. V lost 3 bases to trimming and J lost 0 bases; unmatched junction nucleotides: 0. From germline, CDR1 is SGHNT and CDR2 YENEEA. The CDR3 has 14 residues. CDR3 nucleotide sequence: TGTGCCAGCAGCTTGCGGGGGAGCACAGATACGCAGTATTTT. Translated, it gives CASSLRGSTDTQYF.

This clone was observed once. The V and J genes are TRBV14 and TRBJ2-1; 7 bases fit TRBD1. CDR1 SGHDN and CDR2 FVKESK come from the germline V gene. J gave up 3 bases and V 4 bases, and 9 bases lay outside the gene matches. The CDR3 runs 16 residues. CDR3 coding DNA: TGTGCCAGCAGCCCTTTCCGACAGGGCCTCTACAATGAGCAGTTCTTC. The encoded protein is CASSPFRQGLYNEQFF.

The chain carries TRBV5-1 and TRBJ2-1; 7 bases are shared with TRBD2. CDR1 and CDR2 from the germline V gene are SGHRS and YFSETQ. CDR3 length equals 17 residues. J gave up 2 bases and V 1 base, and 9 bases lay outside the gene matches. The CDR3 DNA is TGCGCCAGCAGCTTGCGAGGCGGGGCGGGAGCCTACAATGAGCAGTTCTTC. Translating gives CASSLRGGAGAYNEQFF.

In this sample, this clone turned up a few times. The gene calls are TRBV5-1 and TRBJ2-7, with D hard to call. The ends were cut back, 3 bases at V and 2 bases at J, with 12 bases in the middle. The CDR3 runs 14 residues. The germline V gene encodes CDR1 SGHRS and CDR2 YFSETQ. DNA for the CDR3: TGCGCCAGCAGCTCTTTGTCTGGTGCCTACGAGCAGTACTTC. Protein product: CASSSLSGAYEQYF.

The gene calls are TRBV4-2 and TRBJ2-1; the D is unclear. The CDR3 extends over 11 amino acids. Germline CDR1 reads LGHNA; CDR2 reads YNFKEQ. Trimming stripped 1 base from V and 8 bases from J, with 3 bases between. The CDR3 DNA is TGTGCCAGCAGCCAAGCGGATGAGCAGTTCTTC. Translated: CASSQADEQFF.

Concerning this clone itself: Different DNA sequences within this sample yield the same CDR3. The chain joins TRBV18 to TRBJ1-5; 9 nucleotides align to TRBD1. The CDR3 sequence is 14 residues long. Trimming removed 3 bases from V and 7 bases from J; junction bases left unmatched: 4. CDR1 is KGHSH, CDR2 LQKENI, per germline. Written as DNA, the CDR3 is TGTGCCAGCTCACCGGGACAGGGTAACCAGCCCCAGCATTTT. The encoded protein is CASSPGQGNQPQHF.

This chain uses TRBV4-1 with TRBJ1-4; D uncertain. The CDR3 sequence is 15 residues long. Germline CDR1 and CDR2: MGHRA and YSYEKL. Trimming stripped 4 bases from V and 3 bases from J, with 12 bases between. The CDR3 spells CASSPKAGANEKLFF. CDR3 DNA: TGCGCCAGCAGCCCTAAGGCGGGAGCTAATGAAAAACTGTTTTTT.

This chain links TRBV5-1 with TRBJ1-4; no reliable D call. The CDR3 contains 16 residues. Trimming took off 4 bases at V and 0 bases at J, with 13 bases between the two ends. The germline gives CDR1 SGHRS, CDR2 YFSETQ. Here the CDR3 DNA reads TGCGCCAGCAGCCCCTACGGGTTAGCAACTAATGAAAAACTGTTTTTT. Its translation: CASSPYGLATNEKLFF. Full variable domain (rest looked up from reference TRBV5-1 and TRBJ1-4): KAGVTQTPRYLIKTRGQQVTLSCSPISGHRSVSWYQQTPGQGLQFLFEYFSETQRNKGNFPGRFSGRQFSNSRSEMNVSTLELGDSALYLCASSPYGLATNEKLFFGSGTQLSVL.

The chain combines TRBV5-1 with TRBJ2-7, with 9 bases aligning to TRBD1. The CDR3 spans 14 residues. Germline assignment: CDR1 SGHRS and CDR2 YFSETQ. V was clipped by 0 bases and J by 4 bases; unmatched bases: 2. This CDR3 reads CASSLGQGVYEQYF. In DNA, the CDR3 is TGCGCCAGCAGCTTGGGACAGGGGGTTTACGAGCAGTACTTC.

The rearrangement joins TRBV4-2 to TRBJ2-5; the match to TRBD2 covers 14 bases. The CDR3 totals 15 residues. V shed 5 bases, J shed 4 bases, and the junction held 3 bases outside the gene matches. The germline CDR1 and CDR2 sequences are LGHNA and YNFKEQ. Here the CDR3 DNA reads TGTGCCAGCAGCTTCGGGACTAGCGGGGGAGAGACCCAGTACTTC. It translates to CASSFGTSGGETQYF.

The rearrangement joins TRBV4-3 to TRBJ1-2, with TRBD1 as a possible D gene (6 bases). The germline V gene has CDR1 LGHNA and CDR2 YSLEER. This CDR3 region has 14 residues. Trimming removed 4 bases at V and 2 bases at J, with 11 bases between. The CDR3: CASSRQVENYGYTF. CDR3 in DNA: TGCGCCAGCAGCCGACAGGTGGAGAACTATGGCTACACCTTC.

In this sample, this clone turned up once. V gene TRBV28 combines with J gene TRBJ2-6, with D unclear. The V end lost 5 bases, the J end lost 4 bases, and 12 bases lay between the germline ends. The CDR3 length is 15 residues. Looked up from germline, CDR1 is MDHEN and CDR2 is SYDVKM. Here the CDR3 DNA reads TGTGCCAGCAGTCTACCCATCCGGGGGGCCAACGTCCTGACTTTC. Translating gives CASSLPIRGANVLTF.

The J gene is TRBJ1-1, the V gene TRBV6-1; D is uncertain. The CDR3 covers 15 residues. Trimming shortened V by 5 bases and J by 1 base, and 14 bases separated the two germline ends. Germline assignment: CDR1 MNHNS and CDR2 SASEGT. CDR3 DNA sequence: TGTGCCAGCAGTTTACCCACCCCCGAGAACACTGAAGCTTTCTTT. It yields the protein CASSLPTPENTEAFF.

The V and J genes are TRBV6-1 and TRBJ1-5, with D hard to call. The CDR3 extends over 15 amino acids. Between the trimmed V and J ends, which lost 3 bases and 6 bases, there was a span of 15 bases. Per germline, CDR1 MNHNS and CDR2 SASEGT. The CDR3 sequence: CASSDLAGAVQPQHF. Here the CDR3 DNA reads TGTGCCAGCAGTGACCTCGCGGGAGCGGTTCAGCCCCAGCATTTT.